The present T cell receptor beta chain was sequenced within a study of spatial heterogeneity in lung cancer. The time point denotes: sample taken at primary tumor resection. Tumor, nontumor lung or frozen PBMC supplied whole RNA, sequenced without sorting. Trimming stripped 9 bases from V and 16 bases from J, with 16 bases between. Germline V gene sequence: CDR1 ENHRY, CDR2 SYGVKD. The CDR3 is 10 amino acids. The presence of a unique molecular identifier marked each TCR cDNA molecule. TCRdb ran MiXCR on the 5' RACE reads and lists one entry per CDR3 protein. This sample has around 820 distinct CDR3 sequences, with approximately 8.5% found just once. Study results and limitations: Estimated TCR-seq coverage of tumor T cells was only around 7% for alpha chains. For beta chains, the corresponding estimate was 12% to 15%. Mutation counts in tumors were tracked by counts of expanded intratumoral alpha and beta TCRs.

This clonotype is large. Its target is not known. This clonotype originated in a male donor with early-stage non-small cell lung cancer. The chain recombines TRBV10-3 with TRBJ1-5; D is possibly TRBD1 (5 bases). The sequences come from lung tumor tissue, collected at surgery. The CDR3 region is CAIPPGPLHF. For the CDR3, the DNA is TGTGCCATACCCCCGGGACCGCTTCATTTT.